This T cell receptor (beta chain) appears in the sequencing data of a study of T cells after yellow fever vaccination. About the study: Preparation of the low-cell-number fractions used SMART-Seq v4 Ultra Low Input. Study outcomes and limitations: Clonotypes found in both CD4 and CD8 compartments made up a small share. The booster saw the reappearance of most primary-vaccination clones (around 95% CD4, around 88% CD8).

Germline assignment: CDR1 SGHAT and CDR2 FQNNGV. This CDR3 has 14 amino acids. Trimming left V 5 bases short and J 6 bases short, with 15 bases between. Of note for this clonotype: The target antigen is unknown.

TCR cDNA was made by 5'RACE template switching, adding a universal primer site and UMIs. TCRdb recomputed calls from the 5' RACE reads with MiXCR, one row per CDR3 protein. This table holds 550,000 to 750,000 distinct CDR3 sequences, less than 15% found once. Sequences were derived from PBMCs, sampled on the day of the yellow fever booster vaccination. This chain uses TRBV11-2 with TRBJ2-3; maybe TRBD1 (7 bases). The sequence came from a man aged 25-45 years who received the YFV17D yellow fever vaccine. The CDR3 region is CASSPWDSGDTQYF. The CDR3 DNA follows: TGTGCCAGCAGCCCTTGGGACAGCGGGGATACGCAGTATTTT.